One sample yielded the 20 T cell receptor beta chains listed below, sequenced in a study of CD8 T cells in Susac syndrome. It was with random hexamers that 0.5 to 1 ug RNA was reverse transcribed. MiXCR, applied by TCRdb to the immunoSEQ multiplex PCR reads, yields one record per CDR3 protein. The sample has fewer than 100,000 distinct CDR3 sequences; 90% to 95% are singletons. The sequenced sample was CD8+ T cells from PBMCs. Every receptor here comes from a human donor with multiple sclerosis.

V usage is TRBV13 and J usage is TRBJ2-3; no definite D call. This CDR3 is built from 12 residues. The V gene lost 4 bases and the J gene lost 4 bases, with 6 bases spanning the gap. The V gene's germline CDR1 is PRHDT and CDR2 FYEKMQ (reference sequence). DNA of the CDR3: TGTGCCAGCAGCTCCTCGGCAGATACGCAGTATTTT. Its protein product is CASSSSADTQYF.

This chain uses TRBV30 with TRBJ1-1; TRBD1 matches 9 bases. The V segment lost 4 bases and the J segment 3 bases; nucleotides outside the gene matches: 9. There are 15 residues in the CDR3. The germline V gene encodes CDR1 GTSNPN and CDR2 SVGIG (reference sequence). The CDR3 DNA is TGTGCCTGGATCAATCGACAGGGGGGTTACACTGAAGCTTTCTTT. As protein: CAWINRQGGYTEAFF. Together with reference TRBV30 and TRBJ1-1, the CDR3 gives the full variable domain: SQTIHQWPATLVQPVGSPLSLECTVEGTSNPNLYWYRQAAGRGLQLLFYSVGIGQISSEVPQNLSASRPQDRQFILSSKKLLLSDSGFYLCAWINRQGGYTEAFFGQGTRLTVV.

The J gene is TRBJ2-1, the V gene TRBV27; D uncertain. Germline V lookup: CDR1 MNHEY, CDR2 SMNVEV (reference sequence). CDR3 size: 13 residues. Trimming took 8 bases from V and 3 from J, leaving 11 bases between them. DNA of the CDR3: TGTGCCAGCTGTGTTGGGGTCTACAATGAGCAGTTCTTC. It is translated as CASCVGVYNEQFF.

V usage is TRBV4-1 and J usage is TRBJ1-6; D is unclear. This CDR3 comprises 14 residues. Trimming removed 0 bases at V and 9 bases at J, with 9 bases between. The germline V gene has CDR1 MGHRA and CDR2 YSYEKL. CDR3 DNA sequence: TGCGCCAGCAGCCAAGATATTGTGGGTTCACCCCTCCACTTT. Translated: CASSQDIVGSPLHF.

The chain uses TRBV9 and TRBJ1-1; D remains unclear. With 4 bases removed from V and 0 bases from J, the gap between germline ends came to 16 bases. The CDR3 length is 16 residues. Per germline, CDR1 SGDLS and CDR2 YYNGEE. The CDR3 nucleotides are TGTGCCAGCAGCCCTACAGCGGGAGGGTTGAACACTGAAGCTTTCTTT. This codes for CASSPTAGGLNTEAFF.

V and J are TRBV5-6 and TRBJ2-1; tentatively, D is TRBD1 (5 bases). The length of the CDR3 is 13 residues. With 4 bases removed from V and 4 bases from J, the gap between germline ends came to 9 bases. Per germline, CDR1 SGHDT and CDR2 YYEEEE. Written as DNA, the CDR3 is TGTGCCAGCAGCCAGGACACGTACAATGAGCAGTTCTTC. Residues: CASSQDTYNEQFF.

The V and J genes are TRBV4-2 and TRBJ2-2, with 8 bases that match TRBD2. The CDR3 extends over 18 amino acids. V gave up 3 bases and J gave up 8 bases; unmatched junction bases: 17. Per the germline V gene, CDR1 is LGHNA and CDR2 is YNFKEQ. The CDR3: CASSHPLTGGPSRGELFF. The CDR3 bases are TGTGCCAGCAGCCACCCGTTAACGGGGGGGCCAAGTCGTGGGGAGCTGTTTTTT.

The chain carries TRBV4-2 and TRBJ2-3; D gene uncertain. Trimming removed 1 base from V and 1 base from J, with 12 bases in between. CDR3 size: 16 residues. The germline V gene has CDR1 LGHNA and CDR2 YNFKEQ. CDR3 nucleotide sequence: TGTGCCAGCAGCCAAGGGATCGGTGCGGGCACAGATACGCAGTATTTT. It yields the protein CASSQGIGAGTDTQYF.

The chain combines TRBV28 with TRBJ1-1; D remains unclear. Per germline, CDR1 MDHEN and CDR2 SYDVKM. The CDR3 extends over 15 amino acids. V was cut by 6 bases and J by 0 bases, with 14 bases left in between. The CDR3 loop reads CASSPPPDVNTEAFF. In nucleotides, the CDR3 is TGTGCCAGCAGCCCACCCCCGGACGTGAACACTGAAGCTTTCTTT.

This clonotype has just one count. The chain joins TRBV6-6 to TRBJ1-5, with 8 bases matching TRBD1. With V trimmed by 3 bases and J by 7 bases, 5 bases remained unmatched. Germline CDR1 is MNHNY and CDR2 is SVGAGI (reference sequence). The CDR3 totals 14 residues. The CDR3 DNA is TGTGCCAGCAGTTATGACAGGGGAGGACAGCCCCAGCATTTT. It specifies CASSYDRGGQPQHF.

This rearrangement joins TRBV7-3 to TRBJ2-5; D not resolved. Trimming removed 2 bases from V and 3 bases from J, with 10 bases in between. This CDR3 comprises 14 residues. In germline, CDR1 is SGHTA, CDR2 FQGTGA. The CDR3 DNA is TGTGCCAGCAGCTTATTGGGGTCAAAAGAGACCCAGTACTTC. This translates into CASSLLGSKETQYF. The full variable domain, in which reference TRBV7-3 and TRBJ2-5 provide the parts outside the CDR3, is GAGVSQTPSNKVTEKGKYVELRCDPISGHTALYWYRQSLGQGPEFLIYFQGTGAADDSGLPNDRFFAVRPEGSVSTLKIQRTERGDSAVYLCASSLLGSKETQYFGPGTRLLVL.

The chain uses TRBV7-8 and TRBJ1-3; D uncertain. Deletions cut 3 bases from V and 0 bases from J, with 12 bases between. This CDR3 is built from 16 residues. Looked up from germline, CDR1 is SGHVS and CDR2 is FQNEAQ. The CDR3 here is CASSLGRTVSGNTIYF. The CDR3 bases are TGTGCCAGCAGCTTGGGGAGGACGGTCTCTGGAAACACCATATATTTT.

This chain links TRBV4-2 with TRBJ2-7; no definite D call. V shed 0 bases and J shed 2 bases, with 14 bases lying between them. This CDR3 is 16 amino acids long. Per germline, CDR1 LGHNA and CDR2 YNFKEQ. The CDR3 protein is CASSQDHVAGTYEQYF. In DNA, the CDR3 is TGTGCCAGCAGCCAAGATCATGTGGCAGGAACCTACGAGCAGTACTTC.

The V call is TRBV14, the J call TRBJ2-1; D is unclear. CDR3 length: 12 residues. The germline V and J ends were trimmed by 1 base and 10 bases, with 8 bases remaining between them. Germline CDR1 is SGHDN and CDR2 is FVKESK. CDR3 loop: CASSQGYLEQFF. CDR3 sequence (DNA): TGTGCCAGCAGCCAAGGATATTTGGAGCAGTTCTTC.

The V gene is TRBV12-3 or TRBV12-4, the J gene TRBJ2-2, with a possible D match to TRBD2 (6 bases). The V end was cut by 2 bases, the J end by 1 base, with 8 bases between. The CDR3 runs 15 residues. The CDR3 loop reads CASSLIAENTGELFF. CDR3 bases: TGTGCCAGCAGTTTAATAGCGGAGAACACCGGGGAGCTGTTTTTT.

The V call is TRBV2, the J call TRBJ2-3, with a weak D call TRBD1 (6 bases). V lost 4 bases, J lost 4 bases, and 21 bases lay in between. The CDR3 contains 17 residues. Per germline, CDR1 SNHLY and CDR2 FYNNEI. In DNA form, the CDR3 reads TGTGCCAGCAGTGGCTCCGGGACACCCGGCTCCGCAGATACGCAGTATTTT. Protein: CASSGSGTPGSADTQYF.

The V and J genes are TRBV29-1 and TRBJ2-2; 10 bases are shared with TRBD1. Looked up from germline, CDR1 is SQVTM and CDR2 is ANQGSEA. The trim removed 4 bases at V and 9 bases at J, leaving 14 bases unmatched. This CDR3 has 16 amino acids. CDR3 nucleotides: TGCAGCGTTGGCAAGACAGGGGGCGATTTTGACCGGGAGCTGTTTTTT. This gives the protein CSVGKTGGDFDRELFF.

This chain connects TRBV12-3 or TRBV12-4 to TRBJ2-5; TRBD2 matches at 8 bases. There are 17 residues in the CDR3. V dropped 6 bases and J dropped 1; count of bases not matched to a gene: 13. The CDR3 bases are TGTGCCAGCAGCCCCCCGTTGGCGGGAGGTCGCCAAGAGACCCAGTACTTC. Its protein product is CASSPPLAGGRQETQYF.

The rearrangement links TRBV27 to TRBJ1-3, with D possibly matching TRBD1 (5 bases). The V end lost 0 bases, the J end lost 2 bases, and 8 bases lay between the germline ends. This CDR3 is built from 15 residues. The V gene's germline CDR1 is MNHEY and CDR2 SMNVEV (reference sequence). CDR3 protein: CASSLSGGTGNTIYF. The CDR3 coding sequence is TGTGCCAGCAGTTTATCGGGGGGAACTGGAAACACCATATATTTT.

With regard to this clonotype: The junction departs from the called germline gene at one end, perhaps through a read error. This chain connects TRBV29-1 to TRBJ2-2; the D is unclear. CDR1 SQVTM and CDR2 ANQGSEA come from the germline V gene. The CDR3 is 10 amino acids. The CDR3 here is CGVLTGELFF. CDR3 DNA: TGCGGCGTCCTAACCGGGGAGCTGTTTTTT.